These 27 T cell receptor beta chains came from one sample sequenced in a study of blood T cell repertoires in COVID-19. The repertoire was sequenced with immunoSEQ multiplex PCR; TCRdb's copy has only in-frame clones and lacks some. The sample has 30,000 to 35,000 clones; 88% are singletons. The sequencing input was peripheral blood. These receptors originate from a woman aged 70-85 years with active COVID-19.

The gene calls are TRBV6-5 and TRBJ1-4, with D perhaps TRBD1 (5 bases). The V gene lost 6 bases and the J gene lost 5 bases, with 13 bases spanning the gap. This CDR3 comprises 14 residues. CDR1 is MNHEY, CDR2 SVGAGI, per germline. CDR3 nucleotides: TGTGCCAGCAGGAACAGGCTACTAAATGAAAAACTGTTTTTT. Protein product: CASRNRLLNEKLFF.

This chain connects TRBV24-1 to TRBJ2-5; 11 nucleotides agree with TRBD2. V lost 1 base, J lost 3 bases, and 3 bases stayed unmatched. Germline CDR1 reads KGHDR; CDR2 reads SFDVKD. CDR3 length: 16 residues. The CDR3 coding sequence is TGTGCCACCAGTGATTTTACTAGCGGGGGTAAAGAGACCCAGTACTTC. It is translated as CATSDFTSGGKETQYF.

The chain links TRBV28 to TRBJ2-5; TRBD2 agrees at 8 bases. The V and J ends lost 11 bases and 2 bases, in that order; junction bases with no gene match: 4. The CDR3 extends over 12 amino acids. The germline V gene encodes CDR1 MDHEN and CDR2 SYDVKM. The CDR3 protein is CAVGGGQETQYF. The CDR3 DNA follows: TGTGCCGTCGGGGGGGGACAAGAGACCCAGTACTTC. Looking up the rest from reference TRBV28 and TRBJ2-5 gives the full variable domain: DVKVTQSSRYLVKRTGEKVFLECVQDMDHENMFWYRQDPGLGLRLIYFSYDVKMKEKGDIPEGYSVSREKKERFSLILESASTNQTSMYLCAVGGGQETQYFGPGTRLLVL.

This chain joins TRBV6-2 or TRBV6-3 and TRBJ1-1; tentatively, D is TRBD1 (6 bases). The V and J ends lost 0 bases and 1 base respectively, with 18 bases between them. Germline values: CDR1 MNHEY, CDR2 SVGEGT. The CDR3 runs to 18 residues. CDR3 in DNA: TGTGCCAGCAGTTACTCGATCGGGGGGCGCACTGGGAACACTGAAGCTTTCTTT. Amino acid sequence: CASSYSIGGRTGNTEAFF.

The chain employs TRBV5-1 and TRBJ2-3; a possible D gene is TRBD1 (5 bases). Germline CDR1 is SGHRS and CDR2 is YFSETQ. This CDR3 is built from 14 residues. V lost 3 bases, J lost 1 base, and 9 bases lay in between. The CDR3 region is CASSSLGGTDTQYF. In nucleotides, the CDR3 is TGCGCCAGCAGCTCTCTAGGGGGCACAGATACGCAGTATTTT.

The CDR3 here is CASSLMGREEAFF. The DNA of the CDR3 is TGTGCCAGCAGCTTGATGGGCAGGGAAGAAGCTTTCTTT. The chain combines TRBV5-6 with TRBJ1-1; D is perhaps TRBD1 (5 bases). Germline V gives CDR1 SGHDT, CDR2 YYEEEE. V was pared by 1 base and J by 8 bases, with 12 bases between. The CDR3 has 13 residues.

The chain carries TRBV2 and TRBJ2-7, with a weak D call TRBD1 (6 bases). This CDR3 spans 13 amino acids. The V end was cut by 10 bases, the J end by 5 bases, with 18 bases between. Germline lookup yields CDR1 SNHLY and CDR2 FYNNEI. The CDR3 loop is CANRQVGKDEQYF. The CDR3 DNA is TGTGCCAACCGACAGGTTGGAAAAGACGAGCAGTACTTC.

This clone was counted only a few times. Other DNA sequences from this sample encode an identical CDR3 as well. The chain uses TRBV28 and TRBJ2-6; D gene uncertain. The CDR3 loop spans 13 amino acids. From germline, CDR1 is MDHEN and CDR2 SYDVKM. V was trimmed by 5 bases and J by 1 base, leaving 3 bases between them. For the CDR3, the DNA is TGTGCCAGCAGTCCGTCTGGGGCCAACGTCCTGACTTTC. Translation gives CASSPSGANVLTF.

This clone has only one observation. CDR3: CAGAFDRDTGELFF. The CDR3 region has the DNA TGTGCCGGGGCATTCGACAGGGACACCGGGGAGCTGTTTTTT. This chain connects TRBV6-5 to TRBJ2-2; the match to TRBD1 covers 7 bases. With V trimmed by 11 bases and J by 3 bases, 9 bases remained unmatched. This CDR3 contains 14 residues. Looked up from germline, CDR1 is MNHEY and CDR2 is SVGAGI.

This chain joins TRBV18 and TRBJ2-1; D is ambiguous. This CDR3 is built from 15 residues. Germline lookup yields CDR1 KGHSH and CDR2 LQKENI. Trimming removed 3 bases at V and 2 bases at J, with 11 bases between. The CDR3 loop is CASSPGLEPYNEQFF. The CDR3 DNA follows: TGTGCCAGCTCACCGGGCCTTGAGCCCTACAATGAGCAGTTCTTC.

The rearrangement uses TRBV30 and TRBJ2-7; the match to TRBD2 covers 12 bases. The length of the CDR3 is 19 residues. Germline loops: CDR1 GTSNPN, CDR2 SVGIG (reference sequence). With 4 bases clipped from V and 0 bases from J, the junction kept 16 bases outside the gene matches. DNA for the CDR3: TGTGCCTGGAATAGGGCCAAACTAGCGGGGGGTCCGAGCTCCTACGAGCAGTACTTC. This gives the protein CAWNRAKLAGGPSSYEQYF.

A single count supports this clone. The chain is built from TRBV6-5 and TRBJ1-3; D unresolved. Germline loops: CDR1 MNHEY, CDR2 SVGAGI. Trimming cost V 8 bases and J 3 bases, with 8 bases left between them. This CDR3 contains 12 residues. The CDR3 DNA reads TGTGCCAGCCCCACAGATGGAAACACCATATATTTT. Amino acid sequence: CASPTDGNTIYF.

The chain couples TRBV20-1 to TRBJ2-3, with 7 bases fitting TRBD1. Germline lookup yields CDR1 DFQATT and CDR2 SNEGSKA (reference sequence). The trim removed 3 bases at V and 0 bases at J, leaving 9 bases unmatched. CDR3 size: 16 residues. CDR3 loop: CSASSPGRGSTDTQYF. The CDR3 region has the DNA TGCAGTGCTAGTTCTCCGGGCAGGGGGAGCACAGATACGCAGTATTTT.

The chain has TRBV5-4 and TRBJ2-7, with a tentative D call TRBD1 (5 bases). The germline V and J ends were trimmed by 5 bases and 2 bases, with 11 bases remaining between them. The CDR3 has 13 residues. Germline V gives CDR1 SGHNT, CDR2 YYREEE (reference sequence). The DNA of the CDR3 is TGTGCCAGCAGACGAAAGGGGACCTACGAGCAGTACTTC. This codes for CASRRKGTYEQYF.

This chain connects TRBV2 to TRBJ1-1, with D perhaps TRBD1 (5 bases). Trimming took 7 bases from V and 0 from J, leaving 12 bases between them. The CDR3 runs to 14 residues. Germline V lookup: CDR1 SNHLY, CDR2 FYNNEI. The CDR3 spells CASTAQGLNTEAFF. The DNA of the CDR3 is TGTGCCAGCACAGCCCAGGGATTGAACACTGAAGCTTTCTTT. Based on the CDR3 plus reference TRBV2 and TRBJ1-1, the full variable domain is EPEVTQTPSHQVTQMGQEVILRCVPISNHLYFYWYRQILGQKVEFLVSFYNNEISEKSEIFDDQFSVERPDGSNFTLKIRSTKLEDSAMYFCASTAQGLNTEAFFGQGTRLTVV.

The V gene is TRBV5-1, the J gene TRBJ2-1; D not resolved. This CDR3 is built from 11 residues. Trimming took 4 bases from V and 5 from J, leaving 4 bases between them. The germline V gene encodes CDR1 SGHRS and CDR2 YFSETQ. CDR3 in DNA: TGCGCCAGCAGCCAGGACAATGAGCAGTTCTTC. It yields the protein CASSQDNEQFF.

This clone was observed a handful of times. The chain recombines TRBV30 with TRBJ1-6; 10 nucleotides match TRBD1. Germline V gives CDR1 GTSNPN, CDR2 SVGIG (reference sequence). The V gene end was trimmed by 7 bases and the J gene end by 9 bases; junction bases not matched to a gene: 6. The CDR3 has 13 amino acids. CDR3 sequence (DNA): TGTGCCTCGTGGACAGGGGGGGGTTCACCCCTCCACTTT. Translation gives CASWTGGGSPLHF.

CDR3 sequence: CASSRGGADTQYF. The CDR3 DNA reads TGTGCCAGCAGTCGGGGGGGCGCAGATACGCAGTATTTT. The chain is built from TRBV25-1 and TRBJ2-3; 8 nucleotides line up with TRBD2. V trimming: 5 bases; J trimming: 4 bases; junction bases outside the gene matches: 2. The CDR3 is 13 amino acids. Germline V gene sequence: CDR1 MGHDK, CDR2 SYGVNS.

CDR3 region: CASSSNRGPYEQYF. The CDR3, as DNA: TGTGCCAGCAGCAGTAACAGGGGCCCCTACGAGCAGTACTTC. The chain has TRBV5-5 and TRBJ2-7; 7 bases are shared with TRBD1. The CDR3 runs to 14 residues. The germline gives CDR1 SGHKS, CDR2 YYEKEE (reference sequence). J lost 2 bases, V lost 4 bases, and 6 bases had no gene match.

V is TRBV11-2 and J is TRBJ1-1; weak D call: TRBD1 (6 bases). Germline CDR1 and CDR2: SGHAT and FQNNGV. This CDR3 region has 13 residues. Trimming cost V 2 bases and J 8 bases, with 12 bases left between them. The CDR3 sequence: CASSLNWGLEAFF. The CDR3 nucleotides are TGTGCCAGCAGCTTAAATTGGGGGCTAGAAGCTTTCTTT.

The gene calls are TRBV6-2 or TRBV6-3 and TRBJ1-5, with 8 bases fitting TRBD1. This CDR3 has 13 amino acids. CDR1 is MNHEY, CDR2 SVGEGT, per germline. V was clipped by 4 bases and J by 6 bases; unmatched bases: 2. The CDR3 region is CASSWTGLQPQHF. CDR3 DNA sequence: TGTGCCAGCAGTTGGACAGGGCTTCAGCCCCAGCATTTT.

The chain combines TRBV27 with TRBJ2-3; 10 nucleotides agree with TRBD2. With 5 bases clipped from V and 3 bases from J, the junction kept 8 bases outside the gene matches. CDR1 is MNHEY, CDR2 SMNVEV, per germline (reference sequence). CDR3 length: 16 amino acids. The CDR3 is CASSAPGTSVTDTQYF. DNA of the CDR3: TGTGCCAGCAGTGCCCCCGGGACTAGCGTGACAGATACGCAGTATTTT.

The genes are TRBV11-3 and TRBJ2-3, with D possibly matching TRBD2 (5 bases). Trimming took 2 bases from V and 1 from J, leaving 7 bases between them. Germline V gene data show CDR1 as SGHNT and CDR2 as YENEEA. This CDR3 contains 14 residues. The CDR3 DNA is TGTGCCAGCAGCTTAAGGAGGCGCACAGATACGCAGTATTTT. As protein: CASSLRRRTDTQYF.

The chain couples TRBV9 to TRBJ1-1, with D tentatively TRBD1 (6 bases). CDR1 is SGDLS and CDR2 is YYNGEE in the germline V gene. The CDR3 contains 15 residues. The germline V and J ends were trimmed by 0 bases and 6 bases, with 15 bases remaining between them. In DNA, the CDR3 is TGTGCCAGCAGCGTAGATCCCCAGGGGAGGGCTGAAGCTTTCTTT. Amino acids: CASSVDPQGRAEAFF. The full variable domain, with the rest looked up from reference TRBV9 and TRBJ1-1, is DSGVTQTPKHLITATGQRVTLRCSPRSGDLSVYWYQQSLDQGLQFLIQYYNGEERAKGNILERFSAQQFPDLHSELNLSSLELGDSALYFCASSVDPQGRAEAFFGQGTRLTVV.

This chain uses TRBV18 with TRBJ2-1, with TRBD2 matching 11 bases. Germline V gives CDR1 KGHSH, CDR2 LQKENI. V lost 0 bases to trimming and J lost 9 bases; unmatched junction nucleotides: 13. The CDR3 contains 18 residues. This CDR3 reads CASSPPGLAVPYPGEQFF. CDR3 bases: TGTGCCAGCTCACCACCGGGACTAGCGGTCCCCTATCCAGGTGAGCAGTTCTTC.

The V and J genes are TRBV6-5 and TRBJ2-5; D possibly corresponds to TRBD1 (5 bases). The CDR3 runs to 14 residues. Trimming shortened V by 7 bases and J by 5 bases, and 17 bases separated the two germline ends. CDR1 MNHEY and CDR2 SVGAGI come from the germline V gene. The CDR3 sequence is CASNPTLSGETQYF. In nucleotides, the CDR3 is TGTGCCAGCAACCCGACCCTGTCAGGGGAGACCCAGTACTTC.

V is TRBV24-1 and J is TRBJ2-3; a possible D gene is TRBD2 (6 bases). Germline V gene data show CDR1 as KGHDR and CDR2 as SFDVKD. V was trimmed by 6 bases and J by 8 bases, leaving 14 bases between them. CDR3 size: 13 residues. The CDR3 DNA follows: TGTGCCACCAGTTCCTTCGGGGGATCTACGCAGTATTTT. Its translation is CATSSFGGSTQYF.